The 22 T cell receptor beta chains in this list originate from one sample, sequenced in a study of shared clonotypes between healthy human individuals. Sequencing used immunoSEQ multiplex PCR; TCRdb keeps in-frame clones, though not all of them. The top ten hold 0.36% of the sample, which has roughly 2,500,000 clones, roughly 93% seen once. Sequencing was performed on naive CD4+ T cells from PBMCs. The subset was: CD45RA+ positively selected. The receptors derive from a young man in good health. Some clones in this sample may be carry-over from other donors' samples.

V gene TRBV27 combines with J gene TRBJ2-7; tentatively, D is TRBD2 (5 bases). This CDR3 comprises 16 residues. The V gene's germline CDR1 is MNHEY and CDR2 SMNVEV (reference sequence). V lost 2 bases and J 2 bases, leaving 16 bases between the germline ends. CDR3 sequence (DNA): TGTGCCAGCAGTTTAGGCCCTAGCCTTTCGACCTACGAGCAGTACTTC. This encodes CASSLGPSLSTYEQYF.

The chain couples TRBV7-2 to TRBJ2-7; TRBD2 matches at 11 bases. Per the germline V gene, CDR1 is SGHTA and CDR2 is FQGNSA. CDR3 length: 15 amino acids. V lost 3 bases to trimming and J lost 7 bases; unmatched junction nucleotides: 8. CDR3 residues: CASSFTSGGSEEQYF. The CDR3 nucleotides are TGTGCCAGCAGCTTTACTAGCGGGGGCTCTGAGGAGCAGTACTTC.

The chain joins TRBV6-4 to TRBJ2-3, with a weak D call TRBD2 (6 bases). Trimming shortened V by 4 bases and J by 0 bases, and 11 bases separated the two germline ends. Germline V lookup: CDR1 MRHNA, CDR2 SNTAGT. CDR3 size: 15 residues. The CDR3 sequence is CASSVVAASTDTQYF. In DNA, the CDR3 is TGTGCCAGCAGTGTCGTAGCGGCCAGCACAGATACGCAGTATTTT.

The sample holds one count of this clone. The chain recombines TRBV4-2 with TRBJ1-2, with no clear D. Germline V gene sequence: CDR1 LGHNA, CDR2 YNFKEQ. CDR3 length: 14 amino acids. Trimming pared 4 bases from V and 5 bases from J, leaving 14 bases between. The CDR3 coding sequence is TGTGCCAGCAGCCTTACTACGGGTTCTTATGGCTACACCTTC. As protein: CASSLTTGSYGYTF.

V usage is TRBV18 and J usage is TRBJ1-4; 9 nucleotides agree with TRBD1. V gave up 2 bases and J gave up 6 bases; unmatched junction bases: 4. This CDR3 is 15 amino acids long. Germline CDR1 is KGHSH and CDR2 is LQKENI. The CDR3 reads CASSPGTGQHEKLFF. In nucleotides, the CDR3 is TGTGCCAGCTCACCAGGGACAGGGCAACATGAAAAACTGTTTTTT.

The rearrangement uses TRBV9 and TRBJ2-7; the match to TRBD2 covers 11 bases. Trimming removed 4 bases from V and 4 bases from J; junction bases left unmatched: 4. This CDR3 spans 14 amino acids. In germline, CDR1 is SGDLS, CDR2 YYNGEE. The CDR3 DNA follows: TGTGCCAGCAGCCCCCGACTAGCGGGATACGAGCAGTACTTC. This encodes CASSPRLAGYEQYF.

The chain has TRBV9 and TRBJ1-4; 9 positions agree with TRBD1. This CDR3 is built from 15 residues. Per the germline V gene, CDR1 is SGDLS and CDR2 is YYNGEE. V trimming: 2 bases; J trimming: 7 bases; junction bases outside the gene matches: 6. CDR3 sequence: CASSVQQGAGEKLFF. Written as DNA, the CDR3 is TGTGCCAGCAGCGTCCAACAGGGGGCAGGTGAAAAACTGTTTTTT. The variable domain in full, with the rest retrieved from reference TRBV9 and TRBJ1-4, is DSGVTQTPKHLITATGQRVTLRCSPRSGDLSVYWYQQSLDQGLQFLIQYYNGEERAKGNILERFSAQQFPDLHSELNLSSLELGDSALYFCASSVQQGAGEKLFFGSGTQLSVL.

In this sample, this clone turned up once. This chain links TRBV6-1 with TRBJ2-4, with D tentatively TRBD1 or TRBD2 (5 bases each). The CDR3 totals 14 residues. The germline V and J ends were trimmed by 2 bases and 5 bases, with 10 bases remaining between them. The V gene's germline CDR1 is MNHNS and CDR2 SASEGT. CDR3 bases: TGTGCCAGCAGTGAATGGGGGAGAGAAAACATTCAGTACTTC. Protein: CASSEWGRENIQYF.

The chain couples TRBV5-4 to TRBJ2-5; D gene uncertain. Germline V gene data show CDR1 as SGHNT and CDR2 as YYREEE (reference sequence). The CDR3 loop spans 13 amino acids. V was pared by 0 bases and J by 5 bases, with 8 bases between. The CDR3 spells CASSLGTRETQYF. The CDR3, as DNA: TGTGCCAGCAGCTTGGGAACTCGGGAGACCCAGTACTTC.

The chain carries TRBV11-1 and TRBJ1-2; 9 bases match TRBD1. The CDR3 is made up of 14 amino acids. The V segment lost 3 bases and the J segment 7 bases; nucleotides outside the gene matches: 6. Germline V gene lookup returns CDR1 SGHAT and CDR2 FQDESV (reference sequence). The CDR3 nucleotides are TGTGCCAGCAGCTTCAGGACAGGGGATGGTGGCTACACCTTC. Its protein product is CASSFRTGDGGYTF.

CDR3 sequence (DNA): TGTGCCAGCAGTGAAGCGCTTCGAGGGGACCTCATCCAGCATTTT. Translating gives CASSEALRGDLIQHF. The chain joins TRBV6-1 to TRBJ1-5, with D possibly matching TRBD1 (5 bases). This CDR3 is 15 amino acids long. From germline, CDR1 is MNHNS and CDR2 SASEGT. Trimming took off 0 bases at V and 12 bases at J, with 18 bases between the two ends.

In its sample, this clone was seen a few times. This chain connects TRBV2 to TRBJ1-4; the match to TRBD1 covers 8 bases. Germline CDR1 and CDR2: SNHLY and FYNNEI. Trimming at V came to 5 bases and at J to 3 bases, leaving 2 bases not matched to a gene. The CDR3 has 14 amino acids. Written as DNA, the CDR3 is TGTGCCAGCAGTAGGACAGGGTCTAATGAAAAACTGTTTTTT. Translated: CASSRTGSNEKLFF.

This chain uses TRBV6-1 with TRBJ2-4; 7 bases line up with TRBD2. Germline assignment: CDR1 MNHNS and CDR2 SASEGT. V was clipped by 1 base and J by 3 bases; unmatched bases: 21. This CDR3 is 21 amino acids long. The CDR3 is CASSEGLWAGSSGLVKNIQYF. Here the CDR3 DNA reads TGTGCCAGCAGTGAAGGTTTATGGGCTGGATCTAGCGGCTTGGTCAAAAACATTCAGTACTTC.

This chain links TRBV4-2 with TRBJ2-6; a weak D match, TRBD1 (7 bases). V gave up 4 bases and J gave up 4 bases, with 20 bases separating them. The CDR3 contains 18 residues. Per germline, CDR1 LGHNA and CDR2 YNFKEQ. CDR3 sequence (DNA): TGTGCCAGCAGCCCGGAGGAGGGGGCAGGCGTGGGGGCCAACGTCCTGACTTTC. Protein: CASSPEEGAGVGANVLTF.

The CDR3 coding sequence is TGTGCTAGTGGGCGAATCGGCACAGATACGCAGTATTTT. It codes for CASGRIGTDTQYF. The gene calls are TRBV12-5 and TRBJ2-3, with D unclear. Trimming removed 6 bases from V and 1 base from J, with 8 bases in between. CDR3 size: 13 residues. Germline V gene sequence: CDR1 LGHNT, CDR2 FRNRAP.

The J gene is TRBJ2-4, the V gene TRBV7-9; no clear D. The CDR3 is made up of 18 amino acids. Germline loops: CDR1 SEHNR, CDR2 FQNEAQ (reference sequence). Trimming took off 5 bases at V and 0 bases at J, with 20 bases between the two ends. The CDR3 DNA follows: TGTGCCAGCAGCCGGTGGGTTCTCGCAACACTAGCCAAAAACATTCAGTACTTC. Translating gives CASSRWVLATLAKNIQYF.

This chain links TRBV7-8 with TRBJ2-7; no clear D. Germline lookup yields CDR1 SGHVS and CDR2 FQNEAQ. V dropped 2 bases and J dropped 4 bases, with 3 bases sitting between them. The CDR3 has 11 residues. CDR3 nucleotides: TGTGCCAGCAGCTTAATGTACGAGCAGTACTTC. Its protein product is CASSLMYEQYF.

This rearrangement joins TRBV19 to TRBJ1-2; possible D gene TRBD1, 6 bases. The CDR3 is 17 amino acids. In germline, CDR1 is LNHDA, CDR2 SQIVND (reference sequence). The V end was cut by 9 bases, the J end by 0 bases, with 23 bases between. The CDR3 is CASENRDTRRANYGYTF. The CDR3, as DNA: TGTGCCAGCGAAAACCGGGACACGAGACGAGCTAACTATGGCTACACCTTC.

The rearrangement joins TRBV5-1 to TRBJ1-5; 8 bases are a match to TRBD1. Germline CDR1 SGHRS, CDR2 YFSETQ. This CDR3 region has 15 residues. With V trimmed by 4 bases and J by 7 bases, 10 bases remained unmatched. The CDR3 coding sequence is TGCGCCAGCAGCCAAGCGACAGGGGCGGGACAGCCCCAGCATTTT. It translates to CASSQATGAGQPQHF.

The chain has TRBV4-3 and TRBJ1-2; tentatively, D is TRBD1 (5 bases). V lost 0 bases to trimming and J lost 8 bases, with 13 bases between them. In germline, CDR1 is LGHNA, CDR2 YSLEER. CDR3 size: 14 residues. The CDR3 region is CASSQDRNRQGYTF. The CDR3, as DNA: TGCGCCAGCAGCCAAGATAGGAACAGACAGGGCTACACCTTC.

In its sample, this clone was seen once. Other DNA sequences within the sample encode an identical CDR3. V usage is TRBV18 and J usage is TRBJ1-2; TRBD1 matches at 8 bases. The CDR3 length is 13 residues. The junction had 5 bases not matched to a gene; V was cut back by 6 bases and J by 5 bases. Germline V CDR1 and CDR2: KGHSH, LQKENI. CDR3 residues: CASSPDRGYGYTF. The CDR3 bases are TGTGCCAGCTCCCCCGACAGGGGATATGGCTACACCTTC.

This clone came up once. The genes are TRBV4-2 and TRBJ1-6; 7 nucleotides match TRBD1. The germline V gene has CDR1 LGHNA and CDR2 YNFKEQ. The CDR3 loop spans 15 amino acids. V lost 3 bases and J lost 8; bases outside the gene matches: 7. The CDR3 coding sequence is TGTGCCAGCAGCCACGGGCAGGGGGATGATTCACCCCTCCACTTT. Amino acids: CASSHGQGDDSPLHF.